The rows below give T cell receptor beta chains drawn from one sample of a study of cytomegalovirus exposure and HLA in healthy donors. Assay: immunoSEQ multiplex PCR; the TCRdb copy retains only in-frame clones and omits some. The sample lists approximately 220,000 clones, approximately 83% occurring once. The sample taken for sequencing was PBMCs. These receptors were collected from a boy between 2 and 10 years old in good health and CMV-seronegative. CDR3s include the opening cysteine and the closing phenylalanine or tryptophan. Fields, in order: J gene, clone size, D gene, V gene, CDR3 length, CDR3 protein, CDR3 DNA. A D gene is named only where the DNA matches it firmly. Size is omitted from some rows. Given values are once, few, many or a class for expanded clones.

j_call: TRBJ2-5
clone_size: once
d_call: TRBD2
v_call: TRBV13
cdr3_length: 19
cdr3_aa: CASSERPGLAGPGQETQYF
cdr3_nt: TGTGCCAGCAGCGAACGACCGGGACTAGCGGGGCCGGGCCAAGAGACCCAGTACTTC

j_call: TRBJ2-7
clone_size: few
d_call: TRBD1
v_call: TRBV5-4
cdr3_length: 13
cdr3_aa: CASSPNRGREQYF
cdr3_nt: TGTGCCAGCAGCCCTAACAGGGGTCGGGAGCAGTACTTC

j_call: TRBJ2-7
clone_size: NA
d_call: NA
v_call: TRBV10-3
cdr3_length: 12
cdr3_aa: CAISPKGGEQYF
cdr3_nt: TGTGCCATCAGCCCCAAAGGGGGCGAGCAGTACTTC

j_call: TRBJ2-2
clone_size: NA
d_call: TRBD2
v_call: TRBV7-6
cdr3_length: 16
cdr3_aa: CASSLPSGGGTGELFF
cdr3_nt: TGTGCCAGCAGCTTACCCAGCGGGGGGGGTACCGGGGAGCTGTTTTTT

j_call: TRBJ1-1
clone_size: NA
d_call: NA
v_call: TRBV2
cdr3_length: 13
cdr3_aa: CASGRSVNTEAFF
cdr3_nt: TGTGCCAGCGGGAGGAGCGTGAACACTGAAGCTTTCTTT

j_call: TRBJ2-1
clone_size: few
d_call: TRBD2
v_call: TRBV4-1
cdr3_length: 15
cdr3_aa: CASSQGTSGTDEQFF
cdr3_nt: TGCGCCAGCAGCCAGGGGACTAGCGGGACGGATGAGCAGTTCTTC

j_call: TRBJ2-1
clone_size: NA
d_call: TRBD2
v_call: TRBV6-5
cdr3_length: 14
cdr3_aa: CAGPFQGGYNEQFF
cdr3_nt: TGTGCCGGACCTTTTCAGGGAGGGTACAATGAGCAGTTCTTC

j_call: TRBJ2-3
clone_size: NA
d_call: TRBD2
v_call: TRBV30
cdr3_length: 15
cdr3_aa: CAWSVRGGSTDTQYF
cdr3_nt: TGTGCCTGGAGTGTCCGCGGGGGTAGCACAGATACGCAGTATTTT

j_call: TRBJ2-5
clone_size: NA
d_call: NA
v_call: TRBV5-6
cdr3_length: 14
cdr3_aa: CASRAGPSQETQYF
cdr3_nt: TGTGCCAGCAGGGCGGGTCCTAGCCAAGAGACCCAGTACTTC

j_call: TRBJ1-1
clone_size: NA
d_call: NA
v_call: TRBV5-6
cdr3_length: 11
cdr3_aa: CASSFGTEAFF
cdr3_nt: TGTGCCAGCAGCTTCGGCACTGAAGCTTTCTTT

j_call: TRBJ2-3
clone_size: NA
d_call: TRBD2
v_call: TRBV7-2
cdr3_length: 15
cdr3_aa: CASSTTTSSTDTQYF
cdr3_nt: TGTGCCAGCAGCACCACGACTAGCAGCACAGATACGCAGTATTTT

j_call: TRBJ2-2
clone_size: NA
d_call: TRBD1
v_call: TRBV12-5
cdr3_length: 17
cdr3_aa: CASGSHLGTANTGELFF
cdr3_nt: TGTGCTAGTGGTTCGCACCTCGGGACAGCGAACACCGGGGAGCTGTTTTTT

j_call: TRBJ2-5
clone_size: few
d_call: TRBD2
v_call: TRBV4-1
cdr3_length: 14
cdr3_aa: CASSQVTSKETQYF
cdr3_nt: TGCGCCAGCAGCCAAGTGACTAGCAAAGAGACCCAGTACTTC

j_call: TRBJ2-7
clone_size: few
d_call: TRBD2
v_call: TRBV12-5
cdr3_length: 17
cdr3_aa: CASGLTLAGEGSYEQYF
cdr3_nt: TGTGCTAGTGGTTTGACACTAGCGGGAGAGGGATCCTACGAGCAGTACTTC

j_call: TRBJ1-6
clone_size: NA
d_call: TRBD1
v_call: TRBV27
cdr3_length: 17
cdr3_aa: CASSLSGQGLGNSPLHF
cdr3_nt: TGTGCCAGCAGTTTATCTGGACAGGGTCTGGGGAATTCACCCCTCCACTTT

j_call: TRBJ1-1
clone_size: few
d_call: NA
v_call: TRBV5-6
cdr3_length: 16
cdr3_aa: CASSPTRGGWTTEAFF
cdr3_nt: TGTGCCAGCAGCCCTACCCGGGGGGGGTGGACCACTGAAGCTTTCTTT

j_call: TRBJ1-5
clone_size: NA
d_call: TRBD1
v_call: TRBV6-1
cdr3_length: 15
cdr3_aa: CASSDPRTGRQPQHF
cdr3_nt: TGTGCCAGCAGTGACCCCAGGACAGGGAGGCAGCCCCAGCATTTT

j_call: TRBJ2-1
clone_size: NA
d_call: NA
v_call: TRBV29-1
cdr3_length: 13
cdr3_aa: CSAEDGQLNEQFF
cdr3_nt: TGCAGCGCAGAAGACGGACAGCTCAATGAGCAGTTCTTC

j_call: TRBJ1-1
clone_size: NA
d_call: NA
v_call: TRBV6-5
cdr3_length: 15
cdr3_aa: CASSTQRGRNTEAFF
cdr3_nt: TGTGCCAGCAGTACTCAGAGGGGGAGGAACACTGAAGCTTTCTTT

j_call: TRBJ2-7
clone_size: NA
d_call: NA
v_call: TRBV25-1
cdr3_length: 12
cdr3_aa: CASSESMYEQYF
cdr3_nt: TGTGCCAGCAGTGAATCAATGTACGAGCAGTACTTC

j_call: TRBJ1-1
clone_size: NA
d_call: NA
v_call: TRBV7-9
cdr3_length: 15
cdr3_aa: CSSSSPLSENTEAFF
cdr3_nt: TGTTCCAGCAGCTCCCCACTGAGCGAGAACACTGAAGCTTTCTTT

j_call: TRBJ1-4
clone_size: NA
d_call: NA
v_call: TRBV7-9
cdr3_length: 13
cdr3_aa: CASSLVQNEKLFF
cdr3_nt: TGTGCCAGCAGCTTAGTCCAAAATGAAAAACTGTTTTTT

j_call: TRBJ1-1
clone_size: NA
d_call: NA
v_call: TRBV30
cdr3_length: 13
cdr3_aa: CAWSTDMNTEAFF
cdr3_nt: TGTGCCTGGAGTACAGACATGAACACTGAAGCTTTCTTT